This is a list of T cell receptor beta chains from one sample in a study of shared clonotypes between healthy human individuals. Profiling relied on immunoSEQ multiplex PCR, and the TCRdb table lists in-frame clones only, not all of them. The table includes roughly 700,000 clones, approximately 79% detected once. The specimen was memory CD4+ T cells sorted from blood. The receptors derive from a woman in her 30s in good health. Each CDR3 is given with its conserved first and last residue. D genes are given only for firm matches. Expanded clones are given a class, and other clones once, few, many or no size at all.

D	V	J	size	DNA	CDR3
TRBD1	TRBV11-2	TRBJ2-7	.	TGTGCCAGCAGCTCCATGACAGGGGGCTACGAGCAGTACTTC	CASSSMTGGYEQYF
.	TRBV10-2	TRBJ2-7	.	TGCGCCAGCACTGGGCAGGTGGGCTACGAGCAGTACTTC	CASTGQVGYEQYF
TRBD1	TRBV5-1	TRBJ2-7	.	TGCGCCAGCAGCTCAGGAAGACAGGGATTCCCGGCCTACGAGCAGTACTTC	CASSSGRQGFPAYEQYF
.	TRBV27	TRBJ2-1	.	TGTGCCAGCAGTTTCCGAAAGGGGAAGCAGTTCTTC	CASSFRKGKQFF
.	TRBV30	TRBJ1-1	once	TGTGCCTGGACTGAATGGTGGGGCACTGAAGCTTTCTTT	CAWTEWWGTEAFF
.	TRBV12-2	TRBJ2-3	.	TGTGCAAGTCGCTTCACAGATACGCAGTATTTT	CASRFTDTQYF
.	TRBV5-1	TRBJ2-3	.	TGCGCCAGCACTCGGGTAGCTAACACAGATACGCAGTATTTT	CASTRVANTDTQYF
.	TRBV28	TRBJ1-5	.	TGTGCCAGCAGTTCAGGGCAGATTGGGAATCAGCCCCAGCATTTT	CASSSGQIGNQPQHF
TRBD2	TRBV28	TRBJ2-7	few	TGTGCCAGCAGTTCCGGGACTAACTACGAGCAGTACTTC	CASSSGTNYEQYF
.	TRBV5-4	TRBJ1-1	.	TGTGCCAGCAGCCCTCGGGGGGGGATCGACACTGAAGCTTTCTTT	CASSPRGGIDTEAFF
TRBD1	TRBV5-4	TRBJ2-1	.	TGTGCCAGCAGCACCCAAGAATCGGACAGGGGAAGGAATGAGCAGTTCTTC	CASSTQESDRGRNEQFF
.	TRBV28	TRBJ1-2	.	TGTGCCAGCAGTTTAAGAATTGCGCCGGAGCCAGGGTCTCATTACTATGGCTACACCTTC	CASSLRIAPEPGSHYYGYTF
TRBD2	TRBV5-1	TRBJ2-6	.	TGCGCCAGCAGCACCGGGACTAGCGACAACTCTGGGGCCAACGTCCTGACTTTC	CASSTGTSDNSGANVLTF
.	TRBV2	TRBJ2-2	.	TGTGCCAGTCGGACAGACACCGGGGAGCTGTTTTTT	CASRTDTGELFF
.	TRBV19	TRBJ1-2	.	TGTGCCAGTAAACCAGGGCAGGGTTTCTATGGCTACACCTTC	CASKPGQGFYGYTF
.	TRBV29-1	TRBJ1-2	.	TGCAGCGTAAGACGACGGTATCCTTCGGGAGGCTACACCTTC	CSVRRRYPSGGYTF
.	TRBV5-6	TRBJ2-2	.	TGTGCCAGCAGCGCGTACTCTAGACCCGTGGGCGGGGAGCTGTTTTTT	CASSAYSRPVGGELFF
.	TRBV19	TRBJ1-5	few	TGTGCCAGTAGTATCGGACAGCTTCACAATCAGCCCCAGCATTTT	CASSIGQLHNQPQHF
TRBD1	TRBV27	TRBJ1-1	many	TGTGCCAGCAGTTTCAGGGGGCAAGCTTTCTTT	CASSFRGQAFF
TRBD1	TRBV5-1	TRBJ2-5	.	TGCGCCAGCACCTTCAACAGGGGGCAAGAGACCCAGTACTTC	CASTFNRGQETQYF
.	TRBV4-2	TRBJ2-4	.	TGTGCCAGCAGCCAAGATCGCGCGGGGCAGGGCATTCAGTACTTC	CASSQDRAGQGIQYF
TRBD1	TRBV27	TRBJ2-6	.	TGTGCCAGCAGTTTCTGGACAGGGGACTCTGGGGCCAACGTCCTGACTTTC	CASSFWTGDSGANVLTF
.	TRBV11-2	TRBJ1-3	.	TGTGCCAGCAGCTTAGATGGGCCACACTCTGGAAACACCATATATTTT	CASSLDGPHSGNTIYF
TRBD1	TRBV7-9	TRBJ1-1	.	TGTGCCAGCAGCTTTCCGGGACAGGGTCTCACTGAAGCTTTCTTT	CASSFPGQGLTEAFF
.	TRBV18	TRBJ1-2	.	TGTGCCAGCTCACCACCTTCAAGGGGATCCTATGGCTACACCTTC	CASSPPSRGSYGYTF
TRBD2	TRBV11-2	TRBJ2-7	.	TGTGCCAGCAGTCCAGGCGGCGGGAGCGCCCTAAGAGGAGAGCAGTACTTC	CASSPGGGSALRGEQYF
TRBD2	TRBV10-1	TRBJ2-1	.	TGCGCCAGCAGTGAGTGCGGTAGCGGGAAAAATACCTACAATGAGCAGTTCTTC	CASSECGSGKNTYNEQFF
.	TRBV5-8	TRBJ1-5	once	TGTGCCAGCAGCCCGGAAGGACGTAGCAATCAGCCCCAGCATTTT	CASSPEGRSNQPQHF
.	TRBV6-6	TRBJ2-3	.	TGTGCCAGCAGATATCGGATTTCCACAGATACGCAGTATTTT	CASRYRISTDTQYF
TRBD2	TRBV28	TRBJ2-1	.	TGTGCCAGCAGATCCAATAGCGGGAGGGCCGGGTACAATGAGCAGTTCTTC	CASRSNSGRAGYNEQFF
.	TRBV11-2	TRBJ2-1	.	TGTGCCAGCAGCTTAGTTTATCGTTGGGAGAGAGGGAACAATGAGCAGTTCTTC	CASSLVYRWERGNNEQFF
.	TRBV27	TRBJ2-1	.	TGTGCCAGCAGGTCTGGCGGACGCTACAATGAGCAGTTCTTC	CASRSGGRYNEQFF
.	TRBV2	TRBJ1-1	.	TGTGCCAGCAGTTTGGCCCCCCGAGACACTGAAGCTTTCTTT	CASSLAPRDTEAFF
TRBD2	TRBV5-1	TRBJ2-3	many	TGCGCCAGCCTAGCGGGGACTAGCACAGATACGCAGTATTTT	CASLAGTSTDTQYF
TRBD1	TRBV10-3	TRBJ2-5	many	TGTGCCATCAGTGGAACGACAGGGGGAGAGACCCAGTACTTC	CAISGTTGGETQYF
.	TRBV28	TRBJ2-7	.	TGTGCCAGCAGTAGGCTTGTCAGGGACTCCTACGAGCAGTACTTC	CASSRLVRDSYEQYF
.	TRBV10-3	TRBJ2-3	.	TGTGCCATCAGTGCCCAGGGTTCCGGAGGTACAGATACGCAGTATTTT	CAISAQGSGGTDTQYF
.	TRBV5-4	TRBJ2-7	.	TGTGCCAGCAGCTTGGATGCGGGCGGCGACGAGCAGTACTTC	CASSLDAGGDEQYF
.	TRBV9	TRBJ1-1	many	TGTGCCAGCAGCCCCCATGGGAGAGTGAACACTGAAGCTTTCTTT	CASSPHGRVNTEAFF
TRBD2	TRBV28	TRBJ2-1	.	TGTGCCAGCAGTCACACTAGCGGTTCCTACAATGAGCAGTTCTTC	CASSHTSGSYNEQFF
.	TRBV10-3	TRBJ2-2	few	TGTGCCATCAGTGAGTCTTCTAGCTATACCGGGGAGCTGTTTTTT	CAISESSSYTGELFF
.	TRBV30	TRBJ1-4	once	TGTGCCTGGAGTGGACCAGCTAATGAAAAACTGTTTTTT	CAWSGPANEKLFF
.	TRBV25-1	TRBJ1-1	.	TGTGCCAGCAGTGTTCAGGGTTTCACTGAAGCTTTCTTT	CASSVQGFTEAFF
TRBD2	TRBV4-1	TRBJ2-7	.	TGCGCCAGCAGCCAAGGAGGACTAGCGGGAGAGTCCTACGAGCAGTACTTC	CASSQGGLAGESYEQYF
.	TRBV28	TRBJ2-3	.	TGTGCCAGCAGTTTCGGAAACCGGATAAGGGGCGGAGATACGCAGTATTTT	CASSFGNRIRGGDTQYF
TRBD2	TRBV7-9	TRBJ2-1	.	TGTGCCAGCAGCTTAGCTCTAGCGGGAGGCTTGGATGAGCAGTTCTTC	CASSLALAGGLDEQFF
.	TRBV18	TRBJ1-1	.	TGTGCCAGCTCACCACAGACAAGGACGGGCACTGAAGCTTTCTTT	CASSPQTRTGTEAFF
.	TRBV4-1	TRBJ2-7	.	TGCGCCAGCAGCCAAGATCCATCGGGACAAACCTACGAGCAGTACTTC	CASSQDPSGQTYEQYF
.	TRBV6-1	TRBJ1-5	.	TGTGCCAGCAGCGCATTCGGGGGCTTGGATCAGCCCCAGCATTTT	CASSAFGGLDQPQHF
.	TRBV5-3	TRBJ1-5	.	TGTGCCAGAAATAACCAGCCCCAGCATTTT	CARNNQPQHF
TRBD2	TRBV5-4	TRBJ2-3	few	TGTGCCAGCAGCGGGCGTGAGCGGGAGGGAGACACAGATACGCAGTATTTT	CASSGREREGDTDTQYF
.	TRBV27	TRBJ1-6	.	TGTGCCAGCAGTTTAATGGGGGCAGAGAATTCACCCCTCCACTTT	CASSLMGAENSPLHF
TRBD1	TRBV6-6	TRBJ2-7	.	TGTGCCAGCAGCTCCCAAAGACCGGGACAGGACTACGAGCAGTACTTC	CASSSQRPGQDYEQYF
.	TRBV7-9	TRBJ2-2	.	TGTGCCAGCAACCTTTTGAGGCCGAACACCGGGGAGCTGTTTTTT	CASNLLRPNTGELFF